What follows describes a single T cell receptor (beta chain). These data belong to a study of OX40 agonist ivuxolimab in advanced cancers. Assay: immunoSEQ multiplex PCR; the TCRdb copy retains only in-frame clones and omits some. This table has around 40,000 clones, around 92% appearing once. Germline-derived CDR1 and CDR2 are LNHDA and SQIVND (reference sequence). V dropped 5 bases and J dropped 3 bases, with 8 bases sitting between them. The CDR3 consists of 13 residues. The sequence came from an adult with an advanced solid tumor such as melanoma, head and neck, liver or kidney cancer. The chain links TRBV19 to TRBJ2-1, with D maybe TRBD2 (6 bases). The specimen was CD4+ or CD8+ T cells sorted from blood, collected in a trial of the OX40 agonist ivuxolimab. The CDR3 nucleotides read TGTGCCAGTAGTCGTAGCGGCTACAATGAGCAGTTCTTC. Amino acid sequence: CASSRSGYNEQFF.